This TCR beta chain came from a study of T-cell memory formation after mild COVID-19. Overall study: Across donors, TCR clusters were largely donor specific. General study results and limits: Several responding clones turned up in pre-infection memory, indicating that cross-reactive memory may have taken part.

The CDR3 has 16 residues. CDR1 LGHNA and CDR2 YNFKEQ come from the germline V gene. V lost 2 bases, J lost 0 bases, and 6 bases stayed unmatched. TCRdb itself ran the 5' RACE reads through MiXCR, one entry per CDR3 protein. This table has 40,000 to 60,000 distinct CDR3 sequences, 25% to 30% appearing once. This clonotype was seen a handful of times. The antigen is unknown. The clonotype comes from a man in his late teens or twenties who had mild COVID-19 (a few samples of this study predate the infection). Cell type and time point are not known. Sequencing was carried out using PBMCs or a T cell subset sorted from them (not recorded which). The V and J genes are TRBV4-2 and TRBJ2-5, with TRBD2 matching 7 bases. CDR3 sequence (DNA): TGTGCCAGCAGCCAAAGGGATGGGGGGGACCAAGAGACCCAGTACTTC. It is translated as CASSQRDGGDQETQYF.